The 16 T cell receptor beta chains given below trace back to one sample, sequenced in a study of blood T cell repertoires in COVID-19. Sequenced by immunoSEQ multiplex PCR; TCRdb stores in-frame clones only, minus some. The table shows approximately 220,000 clones, with about 83% occurring only once. The material sequenced was peripheral blood. The receptors originated from a woman aged 50 to 60 with acute or convalescent COVID-19.

The V call is TRBV10-2, the J call TRBJ2-3; tentatively, D is TRBD2 (6 bases). The CDR3 consists of 15 residues. Between the trimmed V and J ends, which lost 6 bases and 4 bases, there was a span of 17 bases. Germline CDR1 and CDR2: WSHSY and SAAADI. The CDR3 DNA reads TGCGCCAGCAGCTTACTGCCTAGCGTGTCAGATACGCAGTATTTT. Its translation: CASSLLPSVSDTQYF.

V usage is TRBV5-1 and J usage is TRBJ1-2; no reliable D call. The CDR3 runs 14 residues. The V end lost 3 bases, the J end lost 2 bases, and 11 bases lay between the germline ends. The germline V gene has CDR1 SGHRS and CDR2 YFSETQ. The CDR3 loop reads CASSSDMTNYGYTF. The CDR3 nucleotides are TGCGCCAGCAGCTCCGACATGACCAACTATGGCTACACCTTC.

The chain joins TRBV19 to TRBJ2-1; 8 nucleotides align to TRBD2. There are 14 residues in the CDR3. Trimming removed 7 bases from V and 5 bases from J; junction bases left unmatched: 7. The germline V gene has CDR1 LNHDA and CDR2 SQIVND (reference sequence). DNA of the CDR3: TGTGCCAGTACCAAGCGGGAGAGCAACAATGAGCAGTTCTTC. Translated: CASTKRESNNEQFF.

This chain joins TRBV3-1 (or the pseudogene TRBV3-2) and TRBJ1-1, with D tentatively TRBD1 (5 bases). V lost 5 bases and J 5 bases, leaving 18 bases between the germline ends. CDR1 is LGHDT, CDR2 YNNKEL, per germline (reference sequence). The length of the CDR3 is 15 residues. The chain's CDR3 is CASSYIQGIRTEAFF. Here the CDR3 DNA reads TGTGCCAGCAGCTACATCCAGGGAATTCGGACTGAAGCTTTCTTT.

This clone was detected once. The V gene is TRBV4-2, the J gene TRBJ2-7, with 7 nucleotides matching TRBD2. Germline V gene sequence: CDR1 LGHNA, CDR2 YNFKEQ. The CDR3 length is 16 residues. V trimming: 1 base; J trimming: 0 bases; junction bases outside the gene matches: 6. The CDR3 DNA reads TGTGCCAGCAGCCAAGCGAGCGGGATAGACTCCTACGAGCAGTACTTC. Translating gives CASSQASGIDSYEQYF.

The genes are TRBV19 and TRBJ1-5; D is undetermined. V lost 5 bases and J 0 bases, leaving 11 bases between the germline ends. Per the germline V gene, CDR1 is LNHDA and CDR2 is SQIVND (reference sequence). The CDR3 is 15 residues long. CDR3 protein: CASSALGPSNQPQHF. CDR3 bases: TGTGCCAGTAGTGCCCTGGGCCCTAGCAATCAGCCCCAGCATTTT.

V and J are TRBV5-4 and TRBJ2-3; 10 bases are shared with TRBD1. Germline assignment: CDR1 SGHNT and CDR2 YYREEE (reference sequence). V lost 3 bases, J lost 4 bases, and 2 bases stayed unmatched. The CDR3 runs 14 residues. The CDR3 DNA reads as TGTGCCAGCAGCTCGGACAGGGGGGCAGATACGCAGTATTTT. This gives the protein CASSSDRGADTQYF.

The V call is TRBV28, the J call TRBJ1-2; D gene uncertain. Trimming stripped 1 base from V and 5 bases from J, with 8 bases between. Germline CDR1 and CDR2: MDHEN and SYDVKM. This CDR3 region has 13 residues. CDR3 coding DNA: TGTGCCAGCAGTTTATCGGGGTCTTATGGCTACACCTTC. This gives the protein CASSLSGSYGYTF.

This chain uses TRBV6-1 with TRBJ2-3; 14 bases agree with TRBD2. The V segment lost 4 bases and the J segment 6 bases; nucleotides outside the gene matches: 9. This CDR3 is built from 17 residues. The germline V gene encodes CDR1 MNHNS and CDR2 SASEGT. CDR3 bases: TGTGCCAGCAGTGGACGACTAGCGGGAGGGAATTTGGATACGCAGTATTTT. Its protein is CASSGRLAGGNLDTQYF.

The table lists this clone with a count of one. CDR3 sequence: CASSEQGGVAGDNEQFF. CDR3 coding DNA: TGTGCCAGCAGCGAACAAGGCGGAGTAGCGGGTGACAATGAGCAGTTCTTC. The J gene is TRBJ2-1, the V gene TRBV6-1; the match to TRBD2 covers 7 bases. Germline V gene sequence: CDR1 MNHNS, CDR2 SASEGT. This CDR3 has 17 residues. Unmatched junction bases numbered 16, after V lost 6 bases and J lost 5 bases.

The V and J genes are TRBV28 and TRBJ2-5; D not resolved. Trimming left V 10 bases short and J 5 bases short, with 17 bases between. The germline V gene has CDR1 MDHEN and CDR2 SYDVKM. This CDR3 spans 13 amino acids. CDR3 DNA sequence: TGTGCCACGCAACCGCCCAACTTGGAGACCCAGTACTTC. Translated: CATQPPNLETQYF.

This clone is a singleton in its sample. The CDR3, as DNA: TGCAGCGTCAGGGGACAGGGCTCCTACGAGCAGTACTTC. Translation: CSVRGQGSYEQYF. This rearrangement joins TRBV29-1 to TRBJ2-7; TRBD1 matches at 9 bases. The germline V gene has CDR1 SQVTM and CDR2 ANQGSEA. Trimming cost V 6 bases and J 0 bases; bases outside gene matches: 3. There are 13 residues in the CDR3.

This chain uses TRBV19 with TRBJ2-2, with TRBD1 identical over 10 bases. The CDR3 runs to 19 residues. Germline V gene sequence: CDR1 LNHDA, CDR2 SQIVND (reference sequence). Trimming removed 4 bases from V and 1 base from J; junction bases left unmatched: 12. DNA of the CDR3: TGTGCCAGTAGTACCCGGACAGGGGGAACGTTCGGGAACACCGGGGAGCTGTTTTTT. Its translation is CASSTRTGGTFGNTGELFF.

In its sample, this clone was seen a few times. This rearrangement joins TRBV5-1 to TRBJ2-7; no firm D call. Trimming shortened V by 1 base and J by 4 bases, and 12 bases separated the two germline ends. The V gene's germline CDR1 is SGHRS and CDR2 YFSETQ. The CDR3 is made up of 14 amino acids. The CDR3 here is CASSLQASGYEQYF. The DNA for the CDR3 is TGCGCCAGCAGCTTGCAAGCTAGTGGGTACGAGCAGTACTTC.

The gene calls are TRBV4-1 and TRBJ2-7; D remains unclear. Trimming took 0 bases from V and 5 from J, leaving 8 bases between them. CDR3 length equals 13 residues. From germline, CDR1 is MGHRA and CDR2 YSYEKL. The CDR3 loop is CASSQDRRNEQYF. CDR3 sequence (DNA): TGCGCCAGCAGCCAAGATCGGCGGAACGAGCAGTACTTC.

The chain is built from TRBV28 and TRBJ2-1; 12 bases are shared with TRBD2. The V gene end was trimmed by 3 bases and the J gene end by 10 bases; junction bases not matched to a gene: 10. The CDR3 contains 16 residues. Germline V CDR1 and CDR2: MDHEN, SYDVKM. This CDR3 is CASSLALAGGLREQFF. The CDR3 DNA follows: TGTGCCAGCAGTTTGGCGCTAGCGGGGGGGTTGCGGGAGCAGTTCTTC.